The T cell receptor (beta chain) described here comes from a study of blood T cell repertoires in COVID-19 (dated by TCRdb to the early 2020s). In the study overall: Samples covering the acute and convalescent phases of COVID-19 were provided by collaborators in the United States, Italy and Spain. A freely available public database, intended as a resource for researchers studying the immune response to SARS-CoV-2, is where the repertoires were released. Where HLA class I and class II types were available, the types were taken from metadata supplied by the sample provider, not from assay-based typing. The material from the prospective study consisted of cDNA or gDNA derived from T cells, B-cell-depleted T cells, or PBMCs. A de-identified subject ID, COVID-19 status, age in years and sex were almost always included in the sample metadata. Samples were obtained from the ongoing ImmuneRACE study (first 160 participants) and from about 1,300 subjects provided by 6 global collaborators. Deeply sampled blood TCRbeta repertoires from subjects exposed to, actively infected with, or recovered from COVID-19 were included in the dataset.

What the research found in general, with its limitations: Clinical and demographic metadata were provided uncurated, with the amount varying by source and participant.

With regard to this clone: It has no known antigen specificity. No base qualities exist here, and no much larger clone lies one base off it.

The immunoSEQ Assay, a bias-controlled multiplex PCR, was used to amplify TCRbeta CDR3 regions from genomic DNA. The paper's data handling went like this. The number of nucleated cells in each sample was estimated from the amplification of reference gene primers within the assay. To quantify the absolute abundance of each unique TCRbeta CDR3 rearrangement, sequence reads were collapsed and filtered. For each sample, productive Simpson clonality was calculated as the square root of Simpson's diversity index across productive rearrangements. TCRdb's version of the immuneACCESS table is confined to in-frame rearrangements and falls short of the full clone set. An unresolved V gene accounts for under half of the shortfall where checked; the remainder is of unknown origin. The V and J calls and clone size were taken over from that table, and D and trimming were inferred from the DNA. A total of more than 120,000 clones appear in this sample, 85% of them only once. The top ten clonotypes cover 2.6% of the sample.

Each collaborating institution followed its own protocols to collect whole blood in K2EDTA tubes. Collaborator samples were shipped for TCRbeta analysis as frozen whole blood, isolated PBMCs, or DNA extracted from either sample type. The germline V gene supplies CDR1 KGHDR and CDR2 SFDVKD. V is reduced by 9 bases and J by 2 bases, leaving a spacing of 13 bases between them. The CDR3 holds 13 amino acids from the cysteine to the valine. The sequence is cut down to CDR3 DNA, 39 bases in frame from base 1. Recombination joined TRBV24-1 with TRBJ2-7; possibly the D gene is TRBD2, per 6 matching bases. The clonotype comes from a human donor with acute or convalescent COVID-19. The donor label of this sample is uncertain. Sequenced sample: peripheral blood. The CDR3 loop reads CATRRDSTYEQYV. DNA sequence: TGTGCCACCCGCCGGGACTCCACCTACGAGCAGTACGTC.